The rows below give T cell receptor beta chains drawn from one sample of a study of OX40 agonist ivuxolimab in advanced cancers. The repertoire was sequenced with immunoSEQ multiplex PCR; TCRdb's copy has only in-frame clones and lacks some. The sample yields just over 20,000 clones, roughly 89% seen once. The sequencing used CD4+ or CD8+ T cells sorted from blood, collected in a trial of the OX40 agonist ivuxolimab. The receptor source for this set is an adult with an advanced solid tumor such as melanoma, head and neck, liver or kidney cancer. CDR3s include the opening cysteine and the closing phenylalanine or tryptophan. Each record gives: D gene, V gene, J gene, clone size, CDR3 protein, CDR3 DNA. The D gene is left open where the match is weak. Clone size appears in some rows only: once, few, many, or a class for an expanded clone.

NA	TRBV7-6	TRBJ1-4	once	CASSLSAGQKLFF	TGTGCCAGCAGCTTATCAGCCGGGCAAAAACTGTTTTTT
NA	TRBV5-4	TRBJ1-1	NA	CASSSTLNTEAFF	TGTGCCAGCAGCTCCACTTTGAACACTGAAGCTTTCTTT
NA	TRBV10-2	TRBJ2-1	NA	CASTTLGWDTDNEQFF	TGCGCCAGCACCACACTGGGTTGGGATACCGACAATGAGCAGTTCTTC
NA	TRBV4-1	TRBJ1-2	NA	CASSQRRLGGQNYGYTF	TGCGCCAGCAGCCAAAGAAGGTTGGGGGGCCAAAACTATGGCTACACCTTC
NA	TRBV7-9	TRBJ2-1	NA	CASSLEGNEQFF	TGTGCCAGCAGCCTAGAGGGCAATGAGCAGTTCTTC
TRBD1	TRBV14	TRBJ1-1	NA	CASSEGQGLNTEAFF	TGTGCCAGCAGCGAAGGACAGGGACTGAACACTGAAGCTTTCTTT
NA	TRBV7-6	TRBJ2-1	NA	CASSRGGGGRYNEQFF	TGTGCCAGCAGCCGAGGCGGTGGGGGGCGCTACAATGAGCAGTTCTTC
NA	TRBV28	TRBJ1-1	NA	CASSSYREKNTEAFF	TGTGCCAGCAGTTCATACAGGGAAAAGAACACTGAAGCTTTCTTT
NA	TRBV19	TRBJ2-3	NA	CASSGRTQYF	TGTGCCAGTAGTGGGAGAACGCAGTATTTT
NA	TRBV9	TRBJ2-6	NA	CASSYSGANVLTF	TGTGCCAGCAGCTACTCTGGGGCCAACGTCCTGACTTTC
NA	TRBV5-6	TRBJ1-1	medium-sized	CASSSTLNTEAFF	TGTGCCAGCAGCTCCACTTTGAACACTGAAGCTTTCTTT
TRBD2	TRBV28	TRBJ2-7	NA	CASSRLVSGGDSYEQYF	TGTGCCAGCAGCCGGTTAGTTAGCGGGGGTGACTCCTACGAGCAGTACTTC
NA	TRBV5-6	TRBJ1-6	NA	CASSLGTYNSPLHF	TGTGCCAGCAGCTTGGGGACCTATAATTCACCCCTCCACTTT
TRBD1	TRBV10-3	TRBJ2-1	NA	CAISLRTGTPYNEQFF	TGTGCCATCAGTCTAAGGACAGGGACCCCCTACAATGAGCAGTTCTTC
NA	TRBV9	TRBJ2-2	NA	CASSVGTGELFF	TGTGCCAGCAGCGTAGGAACCGGGGAGCTGTTTTTT
TRBD2	TRBV9	TRBJ2-1	NA	CASSPGGSSYNEQFF	TGTGCCAGCTCCCCGGGGGGAAGCTCCTACAATGAGCAGTTCTTC
TRBD1	TRBV7-9	TRBJ2-7	NA	CASSLVKGQGLRGQYF	TGTGCCAGCAGCTTAGTAAAGGGACAGGGCCTACGTGGACAGTACTTC
NA	TRBV7-9	TRBJ1-4	NA	CASSLSAGEDEKLFF	TGTGCCAGCAGCTTATCAGCGGGGGAGGATGAAAAACTGTTTTTT
TRBD1	TRBV5-1	TRBJ2-2	NA	CASSLAPGGSFANTGELFF	TGCGCCAGCAGCTTGGCTCCAGGGGGCTCGTTCGCGAACACCGGGGAGCTGTTTTTT
NA	TRBV4-3	TRBJ2-1	NA	CASSQDHSASYNEQFF	TGCGCCAGCAGCCAAGATCACTCAGCATCCTACAATGAGCAGTTCTTC
NA	TRBV14	TRBJ2-1	NA	CASSPLGERGRYEQFF	TGTGCCAGCAGCCCGCTGGGGGAACGGGGGAGGTATGAGCAGTTCTTC
NA	TRBV12-5	TRBJ1-5	NA	CASGLVIGTIDRSNQPQHF	TGTGCTAGTGGTTTGGTAATAGGGACAATTGATAGGAGCAATCAGCCCCAGCATTTT
TRBD1	TRBV7-3	TRBJ2-5	NA	CASSSTGGQETQYF	TGTGCCAGCAGCTCGACAGGGGGGCAAGAGACCCAGTACTTC
TRBD1	TRBV4-2	TRBJ1-5	NA	CASSQWGQTSNQPQHF	TGTGCCAGCAGCCAATGGGGACAGACTAGCAATCAGCCCCAGCATTTT
NA	TRBV7-9	TRBJ2-7	large	CASSPTEAGIHEQYF	TGTGCCAGCAGCCCCACGGAAGCAGGGATACACGAGCAGTACTTC
NA	TRBV5-8	TRBJ2-7	NA	CASSLADRPSYEQYF	TGTGCCAGCAGCTTGGCGGACCGGCCATCCTACGAGCAGTACTTC
NA	TRBV18	TRBJ1-1	once	CASSPSRGGAENTEAFF	TGTGCCAGCTCACCGAGCCGGGGGGGGGCGGAAAACACTGAAGCTTTCTTT
NA	TRBV6-5	TRBJ2-1	NA	CASSPDRDFGEQFF	TGTGCCAGCAGTCCCGACAGGGACTTCGGTGAGCAGTTCTTC
NA	TRBV2	TRBJ2-3	NA	CASSEWGDTQYF	TGTGCCAGCAGTGAGTGGGGGGATACGCAGTATTTT